A selection of T cell receptor beta chains follows, all from one sample in a study of shared clonotypes between healthy human individuals. The repertoire was sequenced with immunoSEQ multiplex PCR; TCRdb's copy has only in-frame clones and lacks some. The repertoire holds roughly 1,800,000 clones, about 95% seen once, with 0.9% to 1.5% in the top ten. The material sequenced was naive CD8+ T cells sorted from blood. These receptors all stem from a young man in good health. CDR3s leave out the opening cysteine and the closing phenylalanine or tryptophan.

j_gene	v_gene	CDR3aa
TRBJ2-6	TRBV7-8	ASSLDRDSGANVLT
TRBJ2-1	TRBV25-1	ASSGGQYNEQF
TRBJ1-1	TRBV13	ASSLTGGKTEAF
TRBJ2-7	TRBV27	ASSFAGSGYEQY
TRBJ2-1	TRBV4-1	ASSQEVGENEQF
TRBJ2-7	TRBV6-5	ASSYSEYSYEQY
TRBJ2-7	TRBV4-1	ASSQENRGHEQY
TRBJ2-1	TRBV27	ASSFLAGGRYEQF
TRBJ1-1	TRBV28	ASSLRQGAWTEAF
TRBJ2-7	TRBV6-5	ASSYLAETPYEQY
TRBJ1-4	TRBV6-1	ASSELRASYEKLF
TRBJ2-1	TRBV6-5	ASSSNNEQF
TRBJ2-7	TRBV2	AVRIVDRDYEQY
TRBJ1-5	TRBV6-5	ASSWGQGWQPQH
TRBJ2-2	TRBV7-9	ASSSYTGELF
TRBJ2-2	TRBV27	ASSPTGSGGELF
TRBJ2-7	TRBV2	ASSERLAVYEQY
TRBJ1-1	TRBV5-8	ASSVGAEGAF
TRBJ2-3	TRBV5-1	ASSLYDGGWQTSDTQY
TRBJ1-3	TRBV29-1	SVEGAEGGNTIY
TRBJ1-5	TRBV7-8	ASSSEPGRDASNQPQH
TRBJ1-1	TRBV2	ASRVSTVTNTEAF
TRBJ2-1	TRBV27	ASSLVGTGDNEQF
TRBJ2-1	TRBV4-1	ASSPRGRPDNEQF
TRBJ2-1	TRBV4-3	ASSYQDGINYRDYNEQF
TRBJ2-5	TRBV9	ASSVPGDLTQY
TRBJ2-1	TRBV27	ASSPTIKGRWEQF
TRBJ2-2	TRBV4-3	ASSQDGGRERVTGELF
TRBJ2-1	TRBV4-3	ASSQDPPWGERDNEQF
TRBJ2-1	TRBV5-1	ASSPQRGGVNEQF
TRBJ1-2	TRBV28	ASSFGGFNYGYT
TRBJ2-1	TRBV5-1	ASSLGGALNDEQF
TRBJ1-3	TRBV21-1	ASRTQLGSLSGNTIY
TRBJ1-2	TRBV2	ASSTTQANYGYT
TRBJ2-5	TRBV6-5	ASSYLAGSETQY
TRBJ1-2	TRBV14	ASSQVGDGYT
TRBJ1-1	TRBV5-5	ASSLGHTPLTEAF
TRBJ2-1	TRBV14	ASSHRLAYNEQF
TRBJ2-7	TRBV5-6	ASSPSTSGRAYEQY
TRBJ2-7	TRBV7-2	ASSLSPGNYEQY
TRBJ2-5	TRBV5-4	ASSLMGVGSREFQETQY
TRBJ1-4	TRBV6-5	ASSHDSTTNEKLF